This is a list of T cell receptor beta chains from one sample in a study of vaccination and CD4 T cells after COVID-19. One entry per CDR3 protein, called by TCRdb with MiXCR from the PCR reads. This sample yields about 9,100 distinct CDR3 sequences, of which 30% to 35% are seen a single time; 39% belongs to the top ten. Their antigens remain unidentified. The sample consisted of CD4+ T cells from blood, cultured in vitro. The receptors shown here come from a human donor in good health. CDR3s include the opening cysteine and the closing phenylalanine or tryptophan. The order of the fields is clone size, D gene, J gene, V gene, CDR3 protein, CDR3 DNA. D genes are given only for firm matches. Some rows have no size entry. The others give once, few or many, or a class for an expanded clone.

clone size: few; D gene: .; J gene: TRBJ1-5; V gene: TRBV30; CDR3 protein: CAWSARTNQPQHF; CDR3 DNA: TGTGCCTGGAGTGCAAGGACTAATCAGCCCCAGCATTTT
clone size: few; D gene: .; J gene: TRBJ1-5; V gene: TRBV12-3/TRBV12-4; CDR3 protein: CASSLIYSNQPQHF; CDR3 DNA: TGTGCCAGCAGTTTAATCTATAGCAATCAGCCCCAGCATTTT
clone size: medium-sized; D gene: TRBD1; J gene: TRBJ1-1; V gene: TRBV6-2/TRBV6-3; CDR3 protein: CASSLTSTGVDTEAFF; CDR3 DNA: TGTGCCAGCAGTCTTACCTCGACAGGGGTTGACACTGAAGCTTTCTTT
clone size: .; D gene: .; J gene: TRBJ1-2; V gene: TRBV6-5; CDR3 protein: CASSYGAGQYGYTF; CDR3 DNA: TGTGCCAGCAGTTACGGAGCCGGGCAGTATGGCTACACCTTC
clone size: few; D gene: TRBD1; J gene: TRBJ1-1; V gene: TRBV6-1; CDR3 protein: CASSVKGAQTEAFF; CDR3 DNA: TGTGCCAGCAGTGTAAAGGGGGCGCAAACTGAAGCTTTCTTT
clone size: .; D gene: .; J gene: TRBJ1-5; V gene: TRBV18; CDR3 protein: CASSPIGGGNSNQPQHF; CDR3 DNA: TGTGCCAGCTCACCAATCGGGGGAGGGAATAGCAATCAGCCCCAGCATTTT
clone size: medium-sized; D gene: TRBD1; J gene: TRBJ1-2; V gene: TRBV20-1; CDR3 protein: CSATGTGDYGYTF; CDR3 DNA: TGCAGTGCTACCGGGACAGGGGACTATGGCTACACCTTC
clone size: .; D gene: TRBD2; J gene: TRBJ2-5; V gene: TRBV18; CDR3 protein: CASSPMAGGIQETQYF; CDR3 DNA: TGTGCCAGCTCACCGATGGCGGGGGGAATACAAGAGACCCAGTACTTC
clone size: few; D gene: TRBD1; J gene: TRBJ1-2; V gene: TRBV7-8; CDR3 protein: CASSLALGGQANGYTF; CDR3 DNA: TGTGCCAGCAGCTTAGCACTAGGGGGACAGGCCAATGGCTACACCTTC
clone size: .; D gene: TRBD2; J gene: TRBJ2-5; V gene: TRBV12-3/TRBV12-4; CDR3 protein: CASSGGVGQETQYF; CDR3 DNA: TGTGCCAGCAGTGGGGGGGTGGGACAAGAGACCCAGTACTTC